This T cell receptor (beta chain) was captured in a study of CD8+CD57+ T cells in acquired aplastic anemia. Overall study: Sorted CD4+ and CD8+ cells gave an average of about 3 ug of DNA.

Per the germline V gene, CDR1 is SEHNR and CDR2 is FQNEAQ (reference sequence). After removal of 5 bases from V and 1 base from J, the junction contained 7 bases not matched to a gene. This CDR3 spans 16 amino acids. Before being chosen for sequencing, patients had shown CD8+CD57+ cell expansion by flow cytometry. Genomic DNA templated the TCR beta VDJ and CDR3 profiling. TCRdb reprocessed the reads with MiXCR, giving one entry per CDR3 protein. The table shows about 120,000 distinct CDR3 sequences, with about 43% occurring only once. This clonotype was picked up many times. Material for sequencing was sorted CD4+, CD8+, or CD8+CD57+ T cells (not recorded which) from PBMCs. The chain couples TRBV7-9 to TRBJ2-1; TRBD2 aligns across 8 bases. This sequence was found in a human donor with aplastic anemia. CDR3 region: CASSPAGGRSYNEQFF. The CDR3 region has the DNA TGTGCCAGCAGCCCCGCGGGGGGCCGTTCCTACAATGAGCAGTTCTTC.